The clone carrying this TCR beta chain was observed a few times. Its antigen is as yet unknown. This sample is part of a study of response to subunit inactivated influenza vaccine. Study findings and constraints: Researchers suggested that each seasonal influenza vaccination recruits few new T cells.

One entry per CDR3 protein, called by TCRdb with MiXCR from the RT-PCR reads. The repertoire holds 530,000 or so distinct CDR3 sequences, with around 13% as singletons. Trimming took off 1 base at V and 5 bases at J, with 13 bases between the two ends. Germline V gene lookup returns CDR1 SGHDT and CDR2 YYEEEE. The CDR3 covers 15 residues. The V gene is TRBV5-6, the J gene TRBJ1-5; D is ambiguous. This sample comprised PBMCs from blood, obtained 11 to 12 days after vaccination. The TCR sequence derives from a man aged 45-60 years who received an inactivated influenza vaccine. CDR3 DNA: TGTGCCAGCAGCTTGTTTTGGGAGACGGATCAGCCCCAGCATTTT. Protein sequence: CASSLFWETDQPQHF. The full variable domain, with the rest looked up from reference TRBV5-6 and TRBJ1-5, is DAGVTQSPTHLIKTRGQQVTLRCSPKSGHDTVSWYQQALGQGPQFIFQYYEEEERQRGNFPDRFSGHQFPNYSSELNVNALLLGDSALYLCASSLFWETDQPQHFGDGTRLSIL.